A single sample gave rise to the 16 T cell receptor beta chains below, sequenced in a study of T cell responses to AZD1222 COVID-19 vaccine. TCRdb's copy holds only in-frame clones and misses some; the assay was immunoSEQ multiplex PCR. The table shows about 94,000 clones, with 85% to 90% occurring only once. The input for sequencing was peripheral blood, taken 28 days after the second AZD1222 dose. The receptors shown here come from an adult who received the AZD1222 COVID-19 vaccine.

This chain joins TRBV5-1 and TRBJ1-1; D is ambiguous. The V gene lost 0 bases and the J gene lost 8 bases, with 8 bases spanning the gap. The germline CDR1 and CDR2 sequences are SGHRS and YFSETQ. The CDR3 is 12 residues long. CDR3 loop: CASSLGSGEAFF. In DNA, the CDR3 is TGCGCCAGCAGCTTGGGGAGTGGAGAAGCTTTCTTT.

This chain uses TRBV5-1 with TRBJ1-6; D may be TRBD1 (5 bases). CDR1 is SGHRS, CDR2 YFSETQ, per germline. The CDR3 is 16 amino acids. Trimming shortened V by 3 bases and J by 5 bases, and 15 bases separated the two germline ends. The DNA for the CDR3 is TGCGCCAGCAGCTCCGCCGGGACGGGTAATAATTCACCCCTCCACTTT. This encodes CASSSAGTGNNSPLHF.

This chain joins TRBV11-2 and TRBJ2-1, with 11 bases lining up with TRBD2. J lost 14 bases, V lost 3 bases, and 9 bases had no gene match. Germline V gene lookup returns CDR1 SGHAT and CDR2 FQNNGV. This CDR3 spans 14 amino acids. CDR3 sequence: CASSLRLAGLGEFF. The DNA for the CDR3 is TGTGCCAGCAGCTTGCGACTAGCGGGATTGGGCGAGTTCTTC.

The V call is TRBV13, the J call TRBJ1-5, with D uncertain. Germline V gives CDR1 PRHDT, CDR2 FYEKMQ (reference sequence). This CDR3 comprises 14 residues. Between the trimmed V and J ends, which lost 3 bases and 6 bases, there was a span of 12 bases. The DNA for the CDR3 is TGTGCCAGCAGCTTGGGAGGTCCTCGTCAGCCCCAGCATTTT. Protein sequence: CASSLGGPRQPQHF.

The chain employs TRBV7-2 and TRBJ1-1; a possible D gene is TRBD1 (5 bases). CDR3 length: 14 amino acids. V was cut by 2 bases and J by 4 bases, with 11 bases left in between. Germline V gene data show CDR1 as SGHTA and CDR2 as FQGNSA. CDR3 nucleotides: TGTGCCAGCAGCTTAATGGGGGTCAGCACTGAAGCTTTCTTT. Encoded protein: CASSLMGVSTEAFF.

The chain uses TRBV7-9 and TRBJ1-2, with 10 bases that match TRBD1. CDR3 length equals 17 residues. V gave up 5 bases and J gave up 5 bases; unmatched junction bases: 14. Germline V lookup: CDR1 SEHNR, CDR2 FQNEAQ (reference sequence). The CDR3 spells CASSPWGQGRRGYGYTF. For the CDR3, the DNA is TGTGCCAGCAGCCCCTGGGGACAGGGGCGCCGGGGGTATGGCTACACCTTC.

Only one count was recorded for this clone. J is TRBJ2-1 and V is TRBV5-1; possible D gene TRBD2, 6 bases. This CDR3 has 14 amino acids. With 4 bases removed from V and 6 bases from J, the gap between germline ends came to 14 bases. Germline V gene sequence: CDR1 SGHRS, CDR2 YFSETQ. The CDR3, as DNA: TGCGCCAGCAGCGTCCGGGACGGGGGCAATGAGCAGTTCTTC. This sequence encodes CASSVRDGGNEQFF.

This clone appeared a few times. The rearrangement joins TRBV5-1 to TRBJ1-4; D is uncertain. Per the germline V gene, CDR1 is SGHRS and CDR2 is YFSETQ. The ends were cut back, 4 bases at V and 3 bases at J, with 13 bases in the middle. The CDR3 covers 15 residues. In DNA form, the CDR3 reads TGCGCCAGCAGCCCGCGGGCAGTAGCTAATGAAAAACTGTTTTTT. This sequence encodes CASSPRAVANEKLFF.

V is TRBV24-1 and J is TRBJ1-2, with 9 bases aligning to TRBD1. This CDR3 is 16 amino acids long. Germline CDR1 KGHDR, CDR2 SFDVKD. V trimming: 3 bases; J trimming: 8 bases; junction bases outside the gene matches: 12. CDR3 protein: CATSDPGGDREQGYTF. The CDR3 DNA follows: TGTGCCACCAGTGATCCTGGGGGGGACAGGGAACAAGGCTACACCTTC.

The J gene is TRBJ2-3, the V gene TRBV6-1, with TRBD1 as a possible D gene (5 bases). Trimming shortened V by 3 bases and J by 1 base, and 8 bases separated the two germline ends. The germline CDR1 and CDR2 sequences are MNHNS and SASEGT. The CDR3 sequence is 14 residues long. The CDR3 reads CASSDRGGTDTQYF. CDR3 nucleotides: TGTGCCAGCAGTGATAGGGGTGGCACAGATACGCAGTATTTT.

The chain joins TRBV7-9 to TRBJ2-1, with D possibly matching TRBD2 (6 bases). CDR1 SEHNR and CDR2 FQNEAQ come from the germline V gene (reference sequence). The CDR3 runs to 17 residues. The germline V and J ends were trimmed by 2 bases and 3 bases, with 17 bases remaining between them. CDR3 loop: CASSLSARDSLYNEQFF. CDR3 sequence (DNA): TGTGCCAGCAGCTTATCAGCCAGGGACTCCCTCTACAATGAGCAGTTCTTC.

The rearrangement joins TRBV7-3 to TRBJ2-3; 12 bases fit TRBD2. V lost 5 bases, J lost 5 bases, and 5 bases stayed unmatched. There are 15 residues in the CDR3. CDR1 and CDR2 (germline): SGHTA, FQGTGA. CDR3 sequence (DNA): TGTGCCAGCAGCGCGGGACTAGCGGGCCTAGATACGCAGTATTTT. Translation: CASSAGLAGLDTQYF.

The genes are TRBV11-2 and TRBJ1-3; 8 bases are shared with TRBD1. The junction had 6 bases not matched to a gene; V was cut back by 1 base and J by 4 bases. Germline CDR1 SGHAT, CDR2 FQNNGV. The CDR3 spans 16 residues. The CDR3 DNA reads as TGTGCCAGCAGCTTAGTGAGGGGGACAGGAGGAAACACCATATATTTT. Its protein is CASSLVRGTGGNTIYF.

The CDR3 DNA reads TGTGCCAGCAGCCATTGGGGGGCATCCCGAACTCTTAACATTCAGTACTTC. It translates to CASSHWGASRTLNIQYF. J is TRBJ2-4 and V is TRBV3-1 (or the pseudogene TRBV3-2); D is tentatively TRBD1 or TRBD2 (6 bases each). From germline, CDR1 is LGHDT and CDR2 YNNKEL (reference sequence). This CDR3 is built from 17 residues. V was cut by 3 bases and J by 7 bases, with 22 bases left in between.

This chain links TRBV12-3 or TRBV12-4 with TRBJ1-4; D gene uncertain. CDR3 length: 13 amino acids. V lost 3 bases and J 4 bases, leaving 6 bases between the germline ends. The CDR3 region has the DNA TGTGCCAGCAGTTTCTTGAGTAATGAAAAACTGTTTTTT. Its protein is CASSFLSNEKLFF.

This clone showed up just once. V is TRBV9 and J is TRBJ2-5; D unresolved. Trimming cost V 0 bases and J 5 bases, with 8 bases left between them. CDR1 is SGDLS and CDR2 is YYNGEE in the germline V gene. This CDR3 comprises 13 residues. The CDR3 nucleotides are TGTGCCAGCAGCGTAGGTGGTGGGGAGACCCAGTACTTC. This sequence encodes CASSVGGGETQYF.